This T cell receptor (beta chain) comes out of a study of tumor and adjacent non-tumor tissue in lung cancer. Study findings and constraints: Tumor repertoires had a smaller top 100 clone share than normal lung.

This CDR3 region has 13 residues. Concerning this clonotype itself: Its antigen is as yet unknown. A read error may produce the germline difference seen at one junction end.

No cell sorting was done before RNA was extracted from the tissue. A modified ARM-PCR protocol with three rounds of nested PCR amplified TCRbeta. TCRdb fed the multiplex PCR reads into MiXCR, producing one record per CDR3 protein. Of 200,000 to 250,000 distinct CDR3 sequences in the sample, roughly 70% were seen once. This receptor was taken from a man between 60 and 75 years old with non-small cell lung cancer. The source material was lung tumor tissue. The V and J genes are TRBV12-3 or TRBV12-4 and TRBJ1-6, with a possible D match to TRBD1 (5 bases). The CDR3 DNA reads TGTGACAGCATAGTCGGGACTAATTCACCCCTCCACTTT. Translation: CDSIVGTNSPLHF.